By sample share, the clone carrying this T cell receptor (beta chain) is medium-sized. Its antigen is currently unknown. The sample belongs to a study of CD8 T cell repertoires and HIV-1 epitope variants. Study background: Control wells had CMV/EBV/flu peptides, negative Ebola AY9, or no peptide. Autologous T cell-negative cells served as antigen-presenting cells in equal numbers. An approximately 10-day culture received IL-2, IL-7 and IL-15 on days 3 and 7.

Germline CDR1 is LGHNA and CDR2 is YSLEER. Trimming removed 0 bases at V and 6 bases at J, with 16 bases between. The CDR3 contains 16 residues. Survey-depth immunoSEQ sequencing covered TCR beta CDR3 regions. Method: immunoSEQ multiplex PCR; TCRdb's copy keeps in-frame clones and lacks some. The sample has 5,700 or so clones; approximately 68% are singletons. V and J are TRBV4-3 and TRBJ2-3; D is unresolved. The receptor comes from a male donor with HIV. Sequencing used cultured CD8+ T cells derived from PBMCs. The CDR3 DNA is TGCGCCAGCAGCCAAGACCGGCCCAGTAGGGCGGATACGCAGTATTTT. This translates into CASSQDRPSRADTQYF.